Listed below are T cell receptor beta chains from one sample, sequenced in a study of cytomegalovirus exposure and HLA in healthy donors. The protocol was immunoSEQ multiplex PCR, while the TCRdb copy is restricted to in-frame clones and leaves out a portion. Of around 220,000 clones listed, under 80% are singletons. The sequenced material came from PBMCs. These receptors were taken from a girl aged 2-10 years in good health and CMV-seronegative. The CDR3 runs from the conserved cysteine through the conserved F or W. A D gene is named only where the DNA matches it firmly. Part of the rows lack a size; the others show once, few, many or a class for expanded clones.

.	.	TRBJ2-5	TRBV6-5	TGTGCCAGCAGGAACGCGGGTTTTGAGACCCAGTACTTC	CASRNAGFETQYF
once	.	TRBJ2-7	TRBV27	TGTGCCAGCAGTCCTGGACAAGTCAGGTACGAGCAGTACTTC	CASSPGQVRYEQYF
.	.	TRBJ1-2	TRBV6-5	TGTGCCAGCAGTTATAGGCAGGCGCGCTATGGCTACACCTTC	CASSYRQARYGYTF
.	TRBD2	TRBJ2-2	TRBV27	TGTGCCAGCAGTTATTCTAGCGGGGGGCTCGGGGAGCTGTTTTTT	CASSYSSGGLGELFF
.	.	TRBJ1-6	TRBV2	TGTGCCAGCAGTGAAAATAAGAGGCTTAATAATTCACCCCTCCACTTT	CASSENKRLNNSPLHF
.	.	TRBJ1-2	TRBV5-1	TGCGCCAGCAGCTTGGGTCAGGATGGCTACACCTTC	CASSLGQDGYTF
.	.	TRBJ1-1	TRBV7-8	TGTGCCAGCAGTCCGCCGCTCTGGGAGGAGAACACTGAAGCTTTCTTT	CASSPPLWEENTEAFF
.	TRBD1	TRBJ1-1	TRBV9	TGTGCCAGCAGCGTAGCAGGGGGCGCTTACCAAACTGAAGCTTTCTTT	CASSVAGGAYQTEAFF
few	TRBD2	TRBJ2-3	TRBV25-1	TGTGCCAGCAGTGAAGAGACTAGCGGGGGGCCCTTTACGCAGTATTTT	CASSEETSGGPFTQYF
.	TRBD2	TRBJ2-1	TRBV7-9	TGTGCCAGCAGCGAAATAGCGGGAGGGCACAATGAGCAGTTCTTC	CASSEIAGGHNEQFF
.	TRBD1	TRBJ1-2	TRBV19	TGTGCCAGTAGTATTTTTTTGGTCGGGACAGTTAACTATGGCTACACCTTC	CASSIFLVGTVNYGYTF
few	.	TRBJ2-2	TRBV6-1	TGTGCCAGCGATAGAGGGAACACCGGGGAGCTGTTTTTT	CASDRGNTGELFF
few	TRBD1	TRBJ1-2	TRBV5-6	TGTGCCAGCAGCTTGTTGGGACAGGGAATGGAAGGCTACACCTTC	CASSLLGQGMEGYTF
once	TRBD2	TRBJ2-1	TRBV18	TGTGCCAGCTCACCAGGGACTACCTCCTACAATGAGCAGTTCTTC	CASSPGTTSYNEQFF
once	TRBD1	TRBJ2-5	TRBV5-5	TGTGCCAGCAGCTCCACAGGGGAATTAGAGACCCAGTACTTC	CASSSTGELETQYF
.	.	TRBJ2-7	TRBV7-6	TGTGCCAGCAGCTTAGCGCCGGTATCCGAGCAGTACTTC	CASSLAPVSEQYF
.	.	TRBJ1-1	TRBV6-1	TGTGCCAGCAGCCGTGACAGAGTTGCAGCTTTCTTT	CASSRDRVAAFF
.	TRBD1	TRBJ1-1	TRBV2	TGTGCCAGCAGTGTTGACAGGGGGCCCCACGAAGCTTTCTTT	CASSVDRGPHEAFF
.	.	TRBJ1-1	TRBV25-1	TGTGCCAGCAGTGGCCCCCGGGGATACACTGAAGCTTTCTTT	CASSGPRGYTEAFF
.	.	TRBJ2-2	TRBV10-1	TGCGCCAGCACAGGGGCCGGGGAGCTGTTTTTT	CASTGAGELFF
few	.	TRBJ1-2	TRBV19	TGTGCCAGTAGTATAGATCATTTCGGGGTGGACGGCTACACCTTC	CASSIDHFGVDGYTF
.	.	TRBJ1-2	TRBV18	TGTGCCAGCTCACGAAGAGGGTCTAACTATGGCTACACCTTC	CASSRRGSNYGYTF
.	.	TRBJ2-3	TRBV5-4	TGTGCCAGCAGGATGGCGGTTGGAGATACGCAGTATTTT	CASRMAVGDTQYF
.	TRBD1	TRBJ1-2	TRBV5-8	TGTGCCAGCAGCTTCCTCCGGGACAGGGGCAACTATGGCTACACCTTC	CASSFLRDRGNYGYTF
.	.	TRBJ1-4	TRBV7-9	TGTGCCAGCAGCCCTCGGACAGCAACTAATGAAAAACTGTTTTTT	CASSPRTATNEKLFF
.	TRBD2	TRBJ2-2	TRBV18	TGTGCCAGCTCACCACCCTCTGAGGCTAGCGGGAGACGGCGAAGCACCGGGGAGCTGTTTTTT	CASSPPSEASGRRRSTGELFF
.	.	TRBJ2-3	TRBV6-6	TGTGCCAGCAGTATTGGACCCACTAGCCCAGATACGCAGTATTTT	CASSIGPTSPDTQYF
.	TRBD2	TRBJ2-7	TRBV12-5	TGTGCTAGTGCATTAGCGGGAGGGCCTTACGAGCAGTACTTC	CASALAGGPYEQYF
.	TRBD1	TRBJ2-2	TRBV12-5	TGTGCTAGTGGTTTGGGGACAGGGAGAACCGGGGAGCTGTTTTTT	CASGLGTGRTGELFF
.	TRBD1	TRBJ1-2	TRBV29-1	TGCAGCGCCGGGGACAGGGGGGGCTACACCTTC	CSAGDRGGYTF
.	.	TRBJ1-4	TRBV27	TGTGCCAGCAGTTTATCGGCAGGGACAAGGGGAAAACTGTTTTTT	CASSLSAGTRGKLFF
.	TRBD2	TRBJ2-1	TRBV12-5	TGTGCTAGTGGTTTAGCGGGAGGGGCTTACAATGAGCAGTTCTTC	CASGLAGGAYNEQFF
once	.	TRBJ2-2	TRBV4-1	TGCGCCAGCAGCCGTCGGACAGAGGGCGGGGAGCTGTTTTTT	CASSRRTEGGELFF
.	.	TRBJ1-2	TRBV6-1	TGTGCCACCGGACAGTGGGACTATGGCTACACCTTC	CATGQWDYGYTF
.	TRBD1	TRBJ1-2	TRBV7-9	TGTGCCAGCAGCGAGGGACAGGGTTTGAGAAACTATGGCTACACCTTC	CASSEGQGLRNYGYTF
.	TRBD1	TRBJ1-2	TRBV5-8	TGTGCCAGCAGCCCCGGGACAGGTAGAGACTATGGCTACACCTTC	CASSPGTGRDYGYTF
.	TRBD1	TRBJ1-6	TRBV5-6	TGTGCCAGCAGCTTGGCTCCAGGGGGTAATTCACCCCTCCACTTT	CASSLAPGGNSPLHF
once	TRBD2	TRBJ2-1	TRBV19	TGTGCCAGTAGTCAGGGACTAGTAGACAATGAGCAGTTCTTC	CASSQGLVDNEQFF
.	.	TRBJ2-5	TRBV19	TGTGCCAGTAGTATATTCTCCCAAGAGACCCAGTACTTC	CASSIFSQETQYF
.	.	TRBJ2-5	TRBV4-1	TGCGCCAGCAGCCCGGTCCATTCCACGGAGACCCAGTACTTC	CASSPVHSTETQYF
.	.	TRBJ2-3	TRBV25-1	TGTGCCAGCAGTGAAAGCGGTGCCACAGATACGCAGTATTTT	CASSESGATDTQYF
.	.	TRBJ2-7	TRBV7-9	TGTGCCAGCAGCCCGGGGATCTCCTACGAGCAGTACTTC	CASSPGISYEQYF
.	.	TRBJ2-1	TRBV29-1	TGCAGCGTCCGAGCCGGGTCGTATGAGCAGTTCTTC	CSVRAGSYEQFF
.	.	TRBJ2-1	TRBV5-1	TGCGCCAGCAGTCTCGGAGGGTTGGGCAATGAGCAGTTCTTC	CASSLGGLGNEQFF
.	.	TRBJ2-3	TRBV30	TGTGCCTGGAGTGTGGTAGTAACAGATACGCAGTATTTT	CAWSVVVTDTQYF
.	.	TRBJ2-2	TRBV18	TGTGCCAGCTCACCAGTACAGGGAACCGGGGAGCTGTTTTTT	CASSPVQGTGELFF
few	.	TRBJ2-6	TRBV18	TGTGCCAGCTCACATACAGCCACTGGGGCCAACGTCCTGACTTTC	CASSHTATGANVLTF
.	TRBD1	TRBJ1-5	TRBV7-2	TGTGCCAGCAGCTACTCACAGGGGGATCAGCCCCAGCATTTT	CASSYSQGDQPQHF
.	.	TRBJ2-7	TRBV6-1	TGTGCCAGCACCCCGTGGAAGGGGAAGTACGAGCAGTACTTC	CASTPWKGKYEQYF
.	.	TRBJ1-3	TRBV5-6	TGTGCCAGCAGCTTGGCCGGGGGGAACACCATATATTTT	CASSLAGGNTIYF
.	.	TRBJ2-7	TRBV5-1	TGCGCCAGCAGCCCGTCGGAGGGCGCCTACGAGCAGTACTTC	CASSPSEGAYEQYF
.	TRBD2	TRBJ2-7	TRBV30	TGTGCCTGGAAAAGGGGGGGGCTAGCGGGAGGATACTCCTACGAGCAGTACTTC	CAWKRGGLAGGYSYEQYF
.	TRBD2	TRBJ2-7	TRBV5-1	TGCGCCAGCAGCTTGTCAAGCGGGGGCTACGAGCAGTACTTC	CASSLSSGGYEQYF